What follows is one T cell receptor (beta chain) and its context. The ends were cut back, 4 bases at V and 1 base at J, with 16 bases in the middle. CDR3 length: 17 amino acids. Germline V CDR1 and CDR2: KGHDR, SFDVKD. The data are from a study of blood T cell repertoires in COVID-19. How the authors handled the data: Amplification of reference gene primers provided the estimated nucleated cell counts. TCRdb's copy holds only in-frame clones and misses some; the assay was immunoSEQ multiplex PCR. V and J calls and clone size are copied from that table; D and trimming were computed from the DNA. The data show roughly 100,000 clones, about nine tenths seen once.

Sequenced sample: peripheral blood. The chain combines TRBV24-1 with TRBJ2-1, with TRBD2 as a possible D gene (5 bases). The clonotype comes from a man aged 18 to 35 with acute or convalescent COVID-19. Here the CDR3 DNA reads TGTGCCACCAGTGACGCGGGCCGAACGAAATCCTACAATGAGCAGTTCTTC. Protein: CATSDAGRTKSYNEQFF.